The clone carrying this TCR beta chain was observed a few times. Its cognate antigen is unknown. The CDR3 runs 15 residues. Between the trimmed V and J ends, which lost 4 bases and 2 bases, there was a span of 16 bases. Germline-derived CDR1 and CDR2 are SGHRS and YFSETQ. This sample was taken from a study of T-cell memory formation after mild COVID-19. Points from the study as a whole: Contracting clones from day 15 to 85 showed balanced CD4/CD8; later expanders favored CD4+.

Via MiXCR, TCRdb re-called the 5' RACE reads, giving one row per CDR3 protein. The table lists 180,000 or so distinct CDR3 sequences, approximately 16% of them singletons. This TCR was sampled from an adult woman who had mild COVID-19 (a few samples of this study predate the infection). Cell type and time point are not known. V usage is TRBV5-1 and J usage is TRBJ2-7, with a possible D match to TRBD1 (5 bases). Sequenced input: PBMCs or a T cell subset sorted from them (not recorded which). For the CDR3, the DNA is TGCGCCAGCAGCCAACAGGACGGACCCGCCTACGAGCAGTACTTC. It translates to CASSQQDGPAYEQYF.